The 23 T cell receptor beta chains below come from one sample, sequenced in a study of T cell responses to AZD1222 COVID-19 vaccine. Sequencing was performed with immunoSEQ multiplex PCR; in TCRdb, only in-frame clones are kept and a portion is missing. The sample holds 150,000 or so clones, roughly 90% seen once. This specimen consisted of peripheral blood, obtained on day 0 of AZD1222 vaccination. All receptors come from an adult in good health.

The CDR3 protein is CASSLISGGETQYF. CDR3 sequence (DNA): TGTGCCAGCAGCTTAATCTCAGGGGGGGAGACCCAGTACTTC. The rearrangement links TRBV7-2 to TRBJ2-5; D is perhaps TRBD1 (7 bases). The germline V gene has CDR1 SGHTA and CDR2 FQGNSA. Deletions cut 2 bases from V and 5 bases from J, with 12 bases between. This CDR3 is built from 14 residues. Looking up the rest from reference TRBV7-2 and TRBJ2-5 gives the full variable domain: GAGVSQSPSNKVTEKGKDVELRCDPISGHTALYWYRQSLGQGLEFLIYFQGNSAPDKSGLPSDRFSAERTGGSVSTLTIQRTQQEDSAVYLCASSLISGGETQYFGPGTRLLVL.

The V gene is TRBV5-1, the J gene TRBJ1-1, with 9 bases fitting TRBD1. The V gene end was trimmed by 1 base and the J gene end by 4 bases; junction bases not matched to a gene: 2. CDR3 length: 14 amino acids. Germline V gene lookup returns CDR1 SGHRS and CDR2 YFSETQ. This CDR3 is CASSLIQGATEAFF. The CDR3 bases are TGCGCCAGCAGCTTGATACAGGGGGCCACTGAAGCTTTCTTT.

The DNA of the CDR3 is TGTGCCAGCAGCTTAGAAGATCGCCCAGTTGAAGCTTTCTTT. Translated: CASSLEDRPVEAFF. The gene calls are TRBV7-8 and TRBJ1-1, with D unclear. The germline gives CDR1 SGHVS, CDR2 FQNEAQ. The CDR3 spans 14 residues. Trimming shortened V by 1 base and J by 7 bases, and 13 bases separated the two germline ends.

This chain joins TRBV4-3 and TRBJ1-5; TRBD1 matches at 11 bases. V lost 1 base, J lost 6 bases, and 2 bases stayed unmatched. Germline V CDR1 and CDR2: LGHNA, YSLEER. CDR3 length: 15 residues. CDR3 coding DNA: TGCGCCAGCAGCCAAGGGACAGGGGGCGGTCAGCCCCAGCATTTT. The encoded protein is CASSQGTGGGQPQHF.

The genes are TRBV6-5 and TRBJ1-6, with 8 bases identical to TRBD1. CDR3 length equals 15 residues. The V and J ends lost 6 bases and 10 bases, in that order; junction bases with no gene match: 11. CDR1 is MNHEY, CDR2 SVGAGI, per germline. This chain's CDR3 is CASRGTGGATSPLHF. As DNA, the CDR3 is TGTGCCAGCAGAGGGACAGGAGGGGCAACGTCACCCCTCCACTTT.

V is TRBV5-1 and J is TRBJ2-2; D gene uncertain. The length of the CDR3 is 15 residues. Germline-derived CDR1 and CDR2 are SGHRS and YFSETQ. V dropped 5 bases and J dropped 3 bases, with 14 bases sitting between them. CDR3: CASSFDSLDTGELFF. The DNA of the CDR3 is TGCGCCAGCAGTTTCGATTCTTTGGACACCGGGGAGCTGTTTTTT. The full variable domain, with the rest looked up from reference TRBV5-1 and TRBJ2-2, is KAGVTQTPRYLIKTRGQQVTLSCSPISGHRSVSWYQQTPGQGLQFLFEYFSETQRNKGNFPGRFSGRQFSNSRSEMNVSTLELGDSALYLCASSFDSLDTGELFFGEGSRLTVL.

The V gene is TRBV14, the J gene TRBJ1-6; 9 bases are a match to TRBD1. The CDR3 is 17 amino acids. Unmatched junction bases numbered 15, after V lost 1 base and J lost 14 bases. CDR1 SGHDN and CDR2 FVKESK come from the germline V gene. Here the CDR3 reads CASSQGGLTGGRGALHF. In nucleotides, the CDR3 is TGTGCCAGCAGCCAAGGGGGACTTACAGGGGGCAGAGGGGCCCTCCACTTT.

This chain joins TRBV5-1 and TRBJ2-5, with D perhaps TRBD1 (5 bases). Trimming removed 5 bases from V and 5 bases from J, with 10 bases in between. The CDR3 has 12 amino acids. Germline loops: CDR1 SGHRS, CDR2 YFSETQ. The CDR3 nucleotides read TGCGCCAGCAGACAAGGGGTGGAGACCCAGTACTTC. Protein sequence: CASRQGVETQYF.

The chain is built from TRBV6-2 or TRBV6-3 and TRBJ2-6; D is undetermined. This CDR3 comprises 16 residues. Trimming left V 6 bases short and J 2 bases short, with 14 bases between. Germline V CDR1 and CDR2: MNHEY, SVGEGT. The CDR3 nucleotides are TGTGCCAGCAGCCCCAGTTTCGGCCCTGGGGCCAACGTCCTGACTTTC. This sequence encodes CASSPSFGPGANVLTF.

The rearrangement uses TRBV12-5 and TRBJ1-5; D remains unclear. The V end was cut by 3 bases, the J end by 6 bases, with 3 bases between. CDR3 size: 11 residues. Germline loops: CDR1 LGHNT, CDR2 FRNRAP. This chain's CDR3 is CASGLSQPQHF. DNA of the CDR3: TGTGCTAGTGGTTTAAGTCAGCCCCAGCATTTT.

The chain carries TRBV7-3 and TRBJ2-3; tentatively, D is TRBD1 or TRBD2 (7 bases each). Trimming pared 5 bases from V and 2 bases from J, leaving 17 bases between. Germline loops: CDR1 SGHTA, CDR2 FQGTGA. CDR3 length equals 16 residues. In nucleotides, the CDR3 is TGTGCCAGCAGCCCGTCAGGGGGGGGTGCCACAGATACGCAGTATTTT. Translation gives CASSPSGGGATDTQYF.

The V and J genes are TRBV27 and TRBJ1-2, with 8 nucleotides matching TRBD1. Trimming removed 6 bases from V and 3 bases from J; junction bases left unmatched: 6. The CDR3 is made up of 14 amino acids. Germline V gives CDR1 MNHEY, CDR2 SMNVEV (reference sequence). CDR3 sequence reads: CASRGRGRDYGYTF. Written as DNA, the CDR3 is TGTGCCAGCAGGGGCAGGGGGCGGGACTATGGCTACACCTTC.

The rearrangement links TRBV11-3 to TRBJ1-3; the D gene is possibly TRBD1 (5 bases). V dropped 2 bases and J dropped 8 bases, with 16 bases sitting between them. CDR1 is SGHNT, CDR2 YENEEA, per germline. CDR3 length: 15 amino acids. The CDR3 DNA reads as TGTGCCAGCAGCTTATGGTCTACGGGGCTGGACACCATATATTTT. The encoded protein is CASSLWSTGLDTIYF.

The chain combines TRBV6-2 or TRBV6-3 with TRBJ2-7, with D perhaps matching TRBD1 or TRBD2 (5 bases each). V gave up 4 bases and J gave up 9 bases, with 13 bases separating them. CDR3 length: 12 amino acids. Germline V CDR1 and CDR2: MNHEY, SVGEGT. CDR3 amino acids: CASSSRDPGQYF. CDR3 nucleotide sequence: TGTGCCAGCAGTTCCCGGGACCCGGGGCAGTACTTC.

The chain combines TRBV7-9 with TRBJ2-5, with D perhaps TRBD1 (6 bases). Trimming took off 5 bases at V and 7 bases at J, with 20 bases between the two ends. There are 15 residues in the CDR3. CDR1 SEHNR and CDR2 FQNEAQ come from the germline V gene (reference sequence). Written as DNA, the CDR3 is TGTGCCAGCAGCCGAACCGACAGGTCCCCCGGGACCCAGTACTTC. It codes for CASSRTDRSPGTQYF.

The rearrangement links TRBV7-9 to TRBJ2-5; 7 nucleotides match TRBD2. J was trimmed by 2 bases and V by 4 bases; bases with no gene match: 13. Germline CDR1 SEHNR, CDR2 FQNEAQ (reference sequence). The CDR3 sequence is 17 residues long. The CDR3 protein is CASSSRPLAEVQETQYF. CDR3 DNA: TGTGCCAGCAGCTCCCGGCCGCTAGCGGAAGTACAAGAGACCCAGTACTTC.

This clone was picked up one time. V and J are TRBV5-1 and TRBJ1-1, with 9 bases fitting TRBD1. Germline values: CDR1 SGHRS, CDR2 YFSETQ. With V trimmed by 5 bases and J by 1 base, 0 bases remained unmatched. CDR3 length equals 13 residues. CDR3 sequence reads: CASRQGANTEAFF. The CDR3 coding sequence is TGCGCCAGCAGACAGGGGGCGAACACTGAAGCTTTCTTT. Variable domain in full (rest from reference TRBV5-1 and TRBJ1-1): KAGVTQTPRYLIKTRGQQVTLSCSPISGHRSVSWYQQTPGQGLQFLFEYFSETQRNKGNFPGRFSGRQFSNSRSEMNVSTLELGDSALYLCASRQGANTEAFFGQGTRLTVV.

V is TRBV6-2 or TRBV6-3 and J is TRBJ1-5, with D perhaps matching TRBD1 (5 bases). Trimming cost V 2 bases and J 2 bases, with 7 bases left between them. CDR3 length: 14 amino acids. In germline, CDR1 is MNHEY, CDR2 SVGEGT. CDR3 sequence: CASSYGGGNQPQHF. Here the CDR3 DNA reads TGTGCCAGCAGTTACGGAGGGGGCAATCAGCCCCAGCATTTT.

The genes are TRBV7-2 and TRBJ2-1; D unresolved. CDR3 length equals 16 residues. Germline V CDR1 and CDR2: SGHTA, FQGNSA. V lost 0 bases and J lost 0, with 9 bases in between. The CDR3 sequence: CASSLAPSSSYNEQFF. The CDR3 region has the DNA TGTGCCAGCAGCTTAGCGCCTTCAAGCTCCTACAATGAGCAGTTCTTC.

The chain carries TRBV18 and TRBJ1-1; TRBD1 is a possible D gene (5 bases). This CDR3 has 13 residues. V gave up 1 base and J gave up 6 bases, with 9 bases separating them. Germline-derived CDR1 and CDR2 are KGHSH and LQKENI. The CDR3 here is CASSPRGGAEAFF. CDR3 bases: TGTGCCAGCTCACCACGGGGAGGGGCTGAAGCTTTCTTT. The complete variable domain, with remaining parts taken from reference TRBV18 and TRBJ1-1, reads NAGVMQNPRHLVRRRGQEARLRCSPMKGHSHVYWYRQLPEEGLKFMVYLQKENIIDESGMPKERFSAEFPKEGPSILRIQQVVRGDSAAYFCASSPRGGAEAFFGQGTRLTVV.

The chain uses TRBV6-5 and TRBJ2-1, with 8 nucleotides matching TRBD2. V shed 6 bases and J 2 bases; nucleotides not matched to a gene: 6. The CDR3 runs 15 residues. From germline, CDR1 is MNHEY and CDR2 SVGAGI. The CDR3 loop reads CASRSTAGAYNEQFF. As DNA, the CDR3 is TGTGCCAGCAGATCAACAGCGGGAGCCTACAATGAGCAGTTCTTC.

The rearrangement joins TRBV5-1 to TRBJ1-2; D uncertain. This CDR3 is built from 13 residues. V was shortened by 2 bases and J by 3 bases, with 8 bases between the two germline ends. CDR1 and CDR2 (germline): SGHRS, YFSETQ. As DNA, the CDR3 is TGCGCCAGCAGCTTTGGGTCCGACTATGGCTACACCTTC. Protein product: CASSFGSDYGYTF.

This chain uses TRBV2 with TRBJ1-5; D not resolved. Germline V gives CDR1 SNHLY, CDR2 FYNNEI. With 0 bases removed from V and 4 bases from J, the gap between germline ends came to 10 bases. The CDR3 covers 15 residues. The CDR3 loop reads CASSEAGRVNQPQHF. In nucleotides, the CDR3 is TGTGCCAGCAGTGAAGCCGGACGGGTTAATCAGCCCCAGCATTTT.